This TCR beta chain emerged from a study of cytomegalovirus exposure and HLA in healthy donors. PCR involved 60 Vbeta and 13 Jbeta primers. Clones were sequenced by immunoSEQ multiplex PCR, and TCRdb holds only the in-frame ones, with some missing. The sample lists roughly 110,000 clones, around 67% occurring once. Although they were nominally healthy when sampled, donors likely had unrecorded immune exposures. Concerning this clone itself: Its antigen is undetermined.

J lost 6 bases, V lost 2 bases, and 5 bases had no gene match. CDR3 length equals 15 residues. Germline lookup yields CDR1 SGHRS and CDR2 YFSETQ. Study conclusions and caveats: Later examination showed HLA-associated TCR beta chains had greater clonal expansion than equally common others. Apart from CMV serostatus, no immune exposure information was available. There was a cluster of highly shared sequence variants that was likely a sequencing artifact.

The V and J genes are TRBV5-1 and TRBJ2-1, with 10 bases matching TRBD2. The clonotype comes from a woman in her forties in good health and CMV-seropositive. The sample taken for sequencing was PBMCs. CDR3 sequence reads: CASSFLAGEGNEQFF. DNA of the CDR3: TGCGCCAGCAGCTTTCTAGCGGGAGAAGGCAATGAGCAGTTCTTC.